One and the same sample provided the 16 T cell receptor beta chains below, sequenced in a study of T cell responses to AZD1222 COVID-19 vaccine (dated by TCRdb to the early 2020s). Library preparation used the immunoSEQ multiplex PCR assay. The clones in this table, taken by TCRdb from immuneACCESS, are in-frame only. Not every clone is retained; where verified, under half of the shortfall comes from an unresolved V gene, and the cause of the rest is unknown. Recorded for this sample are about 75,000 clones; 88% of them occurred a single time. About a tenth of the sample goes to the ten largest clones. Explained via the paper, the time point label denotes: about 28 days (+/-7) after the second vaccine dose. Read against the paper, the sample's treatment or condition label means: meningococcal conjugate vaccine given as trial control. Sequencing used peripheral blood, obtained 28 days after the second dose of the MenACWY control vaccine. These receptors were obtained from an adult who received the MenACWY meningococcal vaccine as a control.

V and J are TRBV29-1 and TRBJ1-4; D remains ambiguous. The CDR3 runs to 11 residues. CDR1 and CDR2 (germline): SQVTM, ANQGSEA. V was pared by 8 bases and J by 5 bases, with 9 bases between. The CDR3 DNA reads TGCAGCCACCGGGTCAATGAAAAACTGTTTTTT. Its protein is CSHRVNEKLFF.

The chain carries TRBV27 and TRBJ1-2; TRBD1 might be the D (6 bases). Germline V gives CDR1 MNHEY, CDR2 SMNVEV (reference sequence). With 3 bases removed from V and 8 bases from J, the gap between germline ends came to 13 bases. The CDR3 totals 13 residues. CDR3 residues: CASSFLGGEGYTF. The DNA of the CDR3 is TGTGCCAGCAGTTTTTTAGGGGGTGAAGGCTACACCTTC.

This clone was detected once. V and J are TRBV19 and TRBJ2-1; D is perhaps TRBD1 (6 bases). The V and J ends lost 4 bases and 6 bases respectively, with 10 bases between them. Germline V gene data show CDR1 as LNHDA and CDR2 as SQIVND (reference sequence). This CDR3 spans 13 amino acids. CDR3 sequence: CASSKTDSNEQFF. The CDR3, as DNA: TGTGCCAGTAGTAAAACGGACAGCAATGAGCAGTTCTTC.

This clone was counted between two and nine times. Within the sample, other DNA sequences also encode this same CDR3. This chain links TRBV3-1 (or the pseudogene TRBV3-2) with TRBJ2-7; D unresolved. In germline, CDR1 is LGHDT, CDR2 YNNKEL (reference sequence). The CDR3 loop spans 12 amino acids. Trimming stripped 1 base from V and 2 bases from J, with 3 bases between. CDR3 protein: CASSQGPYEQYF. DNA of the CDR3: TGTGCCAGCAGCCAAGGGCCCTACGAGCAGTACTTC.

This sequence joins TRBV4-3 and TRBJ1-1, with 7 bases aligning to TRBD1. The CDR3 is made up of 15 amino acids. V shed 3 bases, J shed 3 bases, and the junction held 7 bases outside the gene matches. CDR1 LGHNA and CDR2 YSLEER come from the germline V gene. This chain's CDR3 is CASSHDVQGDTEAFF. The CDR3 coding sequence is TGCGCCAGCAGCCACGATGTCCAGGGGGACACTGAAGCTTTCTTT.

The chain recombines TRBV29-1 with TRBJ2-3, with no clear D. Trimming removed 6 bases at V and 0 bases at J, with 7 bases between. Per germline, CDR1 SQVTM and CDR2 ANQGSEA. This CDR3 is 12 amino acids long. Here the CDR3 DNA reads TGCAGCGTCGACGGGAGCACAGATACGCAGTATTTT. This encodes CSVDGSTDTQYF.

The chain employs TRBV27 and TRBJ1-2, with TRBD1 as a possible D gene (5 bases). Trimming took 1 base from V and 8 from J, leaving 20 bases between them. The CDR3 sequence is 16 residues long. Germline V gene data show CDR1 as MNHEY and CDR2 as SMNVEV (reference sequence). The CDR3 region is CASSLYGTDNLGGYTF. DNA of the CDR3: TGTGCCAGCAGTTTATACGGGACTGATAATTTGGGCGGCTACACCTTC.

The chain has TRBV7-2 and TRBJ2-5; possibly TRBD1 or TRBD2 for D (6 bases each). This CDR3 has 13 residues. The V and J ends lost 8 bases and 4 bases respectively, with 14 bases between them. Germline V gene sequence: CDR1 SGHTA, CDR2 FQGNSA. In DNA, the CDR3 is TGTGCCAGCGCCGCCCGGGGGCGAGAGACCCAGTACTTC. It translates to CASAARGRETQYF.

This chain links TRBV7-2 with TRBJ2-1; no reliable D call. The CDR3 runs 14 residues. Trimming shortened V by 1 base and J by 7 bases, and 11 bases separated the two germline ends. Germline CDR1 is SGHTA and CDR2 is FQGNSA. The CDR3 loop reads CASSLDPGRNEQFF. The CDR3 DNA reads as TGTGCCAGCAGCTTAGACCCGGGCCGGAATGAGCAGTTCTTC.

This clone was counted a single time. The chain is built from TRBV30 and TRBJ1-2; 8 bases fit TRBD1. The length of the CDR3 is 13 residues. After removal of 1 base from V and 4 bases from J, the junction contained 2 bases not matched to a gene. Germline values: CDR1 GTSNPN, CDR2 SVGIG (reference sequence). Here the CDR3 reads CAWSGDRFYGYTF. In DNA, the CDR3 is TGTGCCTGGAGTGGGGACAGGTTCTATGGCTACACCTTC.

The CDR3: CASKSHLKIAKAYGYTF. The CDR3 DNA reads TGCGCCAGCAAGTCTCATCTGAAAATCGCGAAAGCCTATGGCTACACCTTC. The chain is built from TRBV10-1 and TRBJ1-2; D not resolved. Germline values: CDR1 WNHNN, CDR2 SYGVQD (reference sequence). Trimming took off 7 bases at V and 4 bases at J, with 25 bases between the two ends. There are 17 residues in the CDR3.

The chain joins TRBV7-2 to TRBJ1-3; D uncertain. The CDR3 covers 14 residues. Trimming shortened V by 5 bases and J by 0 bases, and 8 bases separated the two germline ends. The germline V gene has CDR1 SGHTA and CDR2 FQGNSA. The CDR3 region is CASSQVNSGNTIYF. The CDR3 nucleotides are TGTGCCAGCAGCCAGGTCAACTCTGGAAACACCATATATTTT.

This clone has only one observation. The J gene is TRBJ1-1, the V gene TRBV20-1; D is possibly TRBD1 (5 bases). Trimming stripped 1 base from V and 10 bases from J, with 10 bases between. The length of the CDR3 is 11 residues. Germline V gives CDR1 DFQATT, CDR2 SNEGSKA (reference sequence). The CDR3 reads CSARVKGRAFF. The CDR3 coding sequence is TGCAGTGCTAGAGTGAAGGGGCGAGCTTTCTTT.

CDR3 loop: CASSPGVGHNEQFF. CDR3 sequence (DNA): TGTGCCAGCAGTCCGGGGGTAGGCCACAATGAGCAGTTCTTC. The V gene is TRBV6-6, the J gene TRBJ2-1, with D perhaps TRBD2 (6 bases). In germline, CDR1 is MNHNY, CDR2 SVGAGI (reference sequence). The CDR3 has 14 residues. V shed 5 bases and J shed 5 bases, with 13 bases lying between them.

This chain joins TRBV7-8 and TRBJ2-7; TRBD1 matches 7 bases. The CDR3 is made up of 15 amino acids. CDR1 and CDR2 (germline): SGHVS, FQNEAQ. V was clipped by 5 bases and J by 1 base; unmatched bases: 8. The CDR3 region is CASSRGQAESYEQYF. The CDR3 DNA follows: TGTGCCAGCAGCCGTGGACAGGCGGAGTCCTACGAGCAGTACTTC.

The chain links TRBV30 to TRBJ1-6, with D possibly TRBD1 on 5 matching bases. Trimming shortened V by 5 bases and J by 9 bases, and 17 bases separated the two germline ends. The germline V gene encodes CDR1 GTSNPN and CDR2 SVGIG (reference sequence). The CDR3 extends over 14 amino acids. DNA for the CDR3: TGTGCCTGGGAGGGGCCCTATGGGGGTTCACCCCTCCACTTT. As protein: CAWEGPYGGSPLHF.